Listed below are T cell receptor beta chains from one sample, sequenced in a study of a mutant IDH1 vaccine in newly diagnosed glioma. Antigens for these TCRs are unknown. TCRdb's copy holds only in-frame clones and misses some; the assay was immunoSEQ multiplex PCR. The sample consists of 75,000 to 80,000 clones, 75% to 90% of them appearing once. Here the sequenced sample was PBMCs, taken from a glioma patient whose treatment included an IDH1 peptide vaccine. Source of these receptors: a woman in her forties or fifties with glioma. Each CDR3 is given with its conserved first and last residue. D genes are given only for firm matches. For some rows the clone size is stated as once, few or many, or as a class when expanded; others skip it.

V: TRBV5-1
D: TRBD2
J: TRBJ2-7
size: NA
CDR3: CASSWTLAGGAYEQYF
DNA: TGCGCCAGCAGCTGGACCTTAGCGGGAGGAGCCTACGAGCAGTACTTC

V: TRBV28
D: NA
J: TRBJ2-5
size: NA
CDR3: CAAYKGSRLAHRKETQYF
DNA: TGTGCCGCCTACAAGGGGTCGCGGCTAGCACATCGTAAAGAGACCCAGTACTTC

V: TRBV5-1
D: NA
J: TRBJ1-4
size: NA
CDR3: CASSLGTVSEKLFF
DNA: TGCGCCAGCAGCTTGGGAACAGTTAGTGAAAAACTGTTTTTT

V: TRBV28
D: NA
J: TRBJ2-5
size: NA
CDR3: CASTPGSLVQTQYF
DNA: TGTGCCAGCACCCCAGGGTCGTTAGTCCAGACCCAGTACTTC

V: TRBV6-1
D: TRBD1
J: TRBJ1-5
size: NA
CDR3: CASSEGQFNQPQHF
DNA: TGTGCCAGCAGTGAGGGACAGTTCAATCAGCCCCAGCATTTT

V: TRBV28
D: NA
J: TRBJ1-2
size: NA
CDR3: CASSLRGGYGYTF
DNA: TGTGCCAGCAGTTTGAGGGGTGGCTATGGCTACACCTTC

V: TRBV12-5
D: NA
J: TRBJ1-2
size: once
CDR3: CASGLFPQSYYGYTF
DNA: TGTGCTAGTGGTTTGTTCCCCCAGAGCTACTATGGCTACACCTTC

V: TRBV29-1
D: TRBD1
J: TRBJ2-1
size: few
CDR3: CSAMPNRGSSYNEQFF
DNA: TGCAGCGCCATGCCGAACAGGGGATCTTCCTACAATGAGCAGTTCTTC

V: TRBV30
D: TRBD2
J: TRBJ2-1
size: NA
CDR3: CAWRASGSRNEQFF
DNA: TGTGCCTGGAGGGCTAGCGGGAGTAGAAATGAGCAGTTCTTC

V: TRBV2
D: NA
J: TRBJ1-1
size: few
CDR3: CASSELQENTEAFF
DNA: TGTGCCAGCAGTGAACTACAGGAGAACACTGAAGCTTTCTTT

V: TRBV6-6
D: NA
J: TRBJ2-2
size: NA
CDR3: CASSYSPAGELFF
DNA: TGTGCCAGCAGTTACTCCCCAGCCGGGGAGCTGTTTTTT

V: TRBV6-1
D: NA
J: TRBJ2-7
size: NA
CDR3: CASSGDVDEQYF
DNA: TGTGCCAGCAGCGGCGACGTAGACGAGCAGTACTTC

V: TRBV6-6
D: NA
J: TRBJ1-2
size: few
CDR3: CASSYSRDIGDYGYTF
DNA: TGTGCCAGCAGTTACTCCCGGGACATTGGGGACTATGGCTACACCTTC

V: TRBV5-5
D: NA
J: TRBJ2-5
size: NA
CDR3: CASTTTGVQVETQYF
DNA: TGTGCCAGCACTACTACGGGGGTTCAGGTGGAGACCCAGTACTTC

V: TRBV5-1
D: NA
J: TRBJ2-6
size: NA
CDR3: CASSLPGSGANVLTF
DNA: TGCGCCAGCAGCTTGCCTGGTTCGGGGGCCAACGTCCTGACTTTC

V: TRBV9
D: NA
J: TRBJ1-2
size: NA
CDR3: CASSVGTEAGLNYGYTF
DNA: TGTGCCAGCAGCGTTGGGACGGAGGCAGGCTTGAACTATGGCTACACCTTC

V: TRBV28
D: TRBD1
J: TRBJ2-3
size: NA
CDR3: CASSLGQAFLDTQYF
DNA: TGTGCCAGCAGTTTGGGACAGGCTTTTCTGGATACGCAGTATTTT

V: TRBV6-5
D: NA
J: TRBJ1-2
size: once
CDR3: CASSYSGTPKGYTF
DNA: TGTGCCAGCAGTTACTCAGGCACACCTAAAGGCTACACCTTC

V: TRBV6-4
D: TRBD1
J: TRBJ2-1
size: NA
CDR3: CASSRTGGSGNEQFF
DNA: TGTGCCAGCAGTAGGACAGGGGGTTCCGGTAATGAGCAGTTCTTC

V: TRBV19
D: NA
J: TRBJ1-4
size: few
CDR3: CASSGEKLFF
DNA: TGTGCCAGTAGTGGTGAAAAACTGTTTTTT

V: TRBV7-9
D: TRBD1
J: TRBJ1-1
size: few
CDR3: CASRDRLRENTEAFF
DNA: TGTGCCAGCCGGGACAGACTCAGGGAGAACACTGAAGCTTTCTTT

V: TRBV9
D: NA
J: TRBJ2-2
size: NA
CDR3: CASRTGHTGTGELFF
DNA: TGTGCCAGCAGAACGGGACACACAGGCACCGGGGAGCTGTTTTTT

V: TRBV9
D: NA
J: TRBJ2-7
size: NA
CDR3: CASSVSWGTHEQYF
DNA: TGTGCCAGCAGCGTATCATGGGGGACCCACGAGCAGTACTTC

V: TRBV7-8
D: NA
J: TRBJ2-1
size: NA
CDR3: CASSTTPSGGIGSYNEQFF
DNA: TGTGCCAGCAGCACCACCCCCTCTGGCGGGATCGGCTCCTACAATGAGCAGTTCTTC

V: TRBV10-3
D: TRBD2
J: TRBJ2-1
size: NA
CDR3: CAISLGTSGRMNEQFF
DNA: TGTGCCATCAGTCTAGGGACTAGCGGGAGAATGAATGAGCAGTTCTTC

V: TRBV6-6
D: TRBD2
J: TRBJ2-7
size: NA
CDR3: CASSREEAYEQYF
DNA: TGTGCCAGCAGTCGGGAGGAGGCGTACGAGCAGTACTTC

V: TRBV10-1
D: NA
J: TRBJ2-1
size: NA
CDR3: CASSGGYEQFF
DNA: TGCGCCAGCAGTGGAGGGTATGAGCAGTTCTTC

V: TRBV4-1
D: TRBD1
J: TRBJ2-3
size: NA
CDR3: CASSQPRGPDTQYF
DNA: TGCGCCAGCAGCCAACCTAGGGGGCCTGATACGCAGTATTTT

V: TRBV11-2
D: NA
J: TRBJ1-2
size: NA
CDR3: CASSSMGGGYGYTF
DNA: TGTGCCAGCAGCTCCATGGGGGGCGGCTATGGCTACACCTTC

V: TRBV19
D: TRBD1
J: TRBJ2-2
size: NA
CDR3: CASRAGQGSAGELFF
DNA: TGTGCCAGTAGAGCGGGACAGGGGTCTGCCGGGGAGCTGTTTTTT

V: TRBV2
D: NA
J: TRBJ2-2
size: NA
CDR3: CASRQQGLSTGELFF
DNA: TGTGCCAGCAGACAACAGGGACTTAGCACCGGGGAGCTGTTTTTT